These 20 T cell receptor beta chains were sequenced from one sample in a study of T cells expressing NK-cell markers. TCRdb re-called the 5' RACE reads; every CDR3 protein appears as one record, without DNA. The sample has about 450,000 distinct CDR3 sequences. The sequencing sample was made of blood T cells: a sorted CD56 or NKG2C T cell subset, CD4+ or CD8+ T cells, or bulk PBMC T cells (not recorded which). Every receptor here comes from a woman aged 18-70 years in good health.

The chain carries TRBV11-2 and TRBJ1-5; absent DNA, TCRdb's TRBD1 call cannot be checked. CDR3 length equals 18 residues. Germline loops: CDR1 SGHAT, CDR2 FQNNGV. The CDR3 protein is CASSLRAPGQGAGQPQHF.

Here the CDR3 reads CASSLWETDYNEQFF. V and J are TRBV6-2 or TRBV6-3 and TRBJ2-1; the D call of TRBD1 rests on TCRdb alone, since no DNA is present to check it. In germline, CDR1 is MNHEY, CDR2 SVGEGT. The CDR3 sequence is 15 residues long.

This sequence joins TRBV12-3 or TRBV12-4 and TRBJ1-1. The CDR3 covers 14 residues. CDR3 loop: CASTPGAGGTEAFF.

This chain joins TRBV20-1 and TRBJ1-1. The CDR3 is made up of 13 amino acids. Germline-derived CDR1 and CDR2 are DFQATT and SNEGSKA (reference sequence). CDR3 sequence: CSARQASYTEAFF.

This CDR3 reads CANAGGRSTDTQYF. The chain carries TRBV2 and TRBJ2-3; there is no DNA to check the TCRdb D call of TRBD2. This CDR3 spans 14 amino acids. Germline V gives CDR1 SNHLY, CDR2 FYNNEI.

The rearrangement joins TRBV7-2 to TRBJ1-5; TCRdb's D call of TRBD1 is untestable without DNA. The CDR3 runs to 17 residues. Germline V gives CDR1 SGHTA, CDR2 FQGNSA. CDR3 protein: CASSPMGAGDSNQPQHF.

V and J are TRBV19 and TRBJ2-1; there is no DNA to check the TCRdb D call of TRBD1. Germline assignment: CDR1 LNHDA and CDR2 SQIVND (reference sequence). CDR3 length: 13 amino acids. CDR3 loop: CASSIGTGGEQFF.

V is TRBV20-1 and J is TRBJ2-3; there is no DNA to check the TCRdb D call of TRBD1. This CDR3 comprises 15 residues. Germline CDR1 DFQATT, CDR2 SNEGSKA (reference sequence). The CDR3 is CSASERGRRTDTQYF.

This chain links TRBV9 with TRBJ2-7; TCRdb returns TRBD1, unconfirmable since there is no DNA. This CDR3 spans 14 amino acids. Germline-derived CDR1 and CDR2 are SGDLS and YYNGEE. The CDR3 reads CASSGDRDTNEQYF.

The chain carries TRBV12-3 or TRBV12-4 and TRBJ2-3; TCRdb outputs TRBD1, but without DNA this stays unchecked. The CDR3 covers 14 residues. The CDR3 reads CASSPGFHTDTQYF.

J is TRBJ2-1 and V is TRBV12-3 or TRBV12-4; with no DNA, the TCRdb D assignment of TRBD2 cannot be verified. The CDR3 loop spans 13 amino acids. The CDR3: CAIGPSLGNEQFF.

The CDR3 is CASSESILAGRYEQYF. The chain links TRBV10-2 to TRBJ2-7; TCRdb returns TRBD2, unconfirmable since there is no DNA. Germline lookup yields CDR1 WSHSY and CDR2 SAAADI. The CDR3 spans 16 residues.

V usage is TRBV10-2 and J usage is TRBJ2-1; TCRdb's D call of TRBD1 is untestable without DNA. CDR1 WSHSY and CDR2 SAAADI come from the germline V gene. The length of the CDR3 is 14 residues. CDR3 sequence reads: CASSGDRGGDEQFF.

This sequence joins TRBV29-1 and TRBJ1-2. CDR3 length: 11 residues. Per the germline V gene, CDR1 is SQVTM and CDR2 is ANQGSEA. This CDR3 is CSVGDARRYTF.

The V call is TRBV12-3 or TRBV12-4, the J call TRBJ2-3; TCRdb's D gene call, TRBD1, goes unchecked for lack of DNA. The CDR3 covers 13 residues. CDR3 amino acids: CASSLGGRVTQYF.

J is TRBJ2-5 and V is TRBV30. Germline V gene data show CDR1 as GTSNPN and CDR2 as SVGIG (reference sequence). The CDR3 totals 12 residues. The CDR3 sequence is CAWSAWGETQYF.

V usage is TRBV27 and J usage is TRBJ2-3; absent DNA, TCRdb's TRBD1 call cannot be checked. The germline CDR1 and CDR2 sequences are MNHEY and SMNVEV (reference sequence). This CDR3 is built from 18 residues. The CDR3 sequence: CASSLYGGQGASTDTQYF.

The CDR3 region is CSGQGGHLANEQYF. The chain recombines TRBV29-1 with TRBJ2-7; TCRdb names TRBD1, which stays unverified in the absence of DNA. The CDR3 loop spans 14 amino acids. CDR1 is SQVTM and CDR2 is ANQGSEA in the germline V gene.

The chain combines TRBV9 with TRBJ1-2; absent DNA, TCRdb's TRBD1 call cannot be checked. The germline V gene encodes CDR1 SGDLS and CDR2 YYNGEE. This CDR3 region has 14 residues. The CDR3: CASSLGGADYGYTF.

The chain has TRBV3-1 and TRBJ2-2; TCRdb's D call of TRBD2 is untestable without DNA. CDR3 length equals 15 residues. The germline V gene encodes CDR1 LGHDT and CDR2 YNNKEL (reference sequence). The CDR3 is CASSQGGAVTGELFF.